This T cell receptor beta chain was profiled in a study of blood T cell repertoires in COVID-19. Study context: The origin of the acute and convalescent COVID-19 samples was the United States, Italy and Spain. T cells, B-cell-depleted T cells, or PBMCs supplied cDNA or gDNA.

Original handling: Using reference gene primer amplification, nucleated cell counts were estimated. Sequenced by immunoSEQ multiplex PCR; TCRdb stores in-frame clones only, minus some. Clonal size and the V and J genes are those of that table, whereas D and trimming came from the DNA. This table holds fewer than 200,000 clones, around nine tenths found once. V shed 5 bases and J shed 5 bases, with 9 bases lying between them. Per germline, CDR1 SGHTA and CDR2 FQGNSA. The CDR3 is made up of 13 amino acids. The chain recombines TRBV7-2 with TRBJ2-2; possibly TRBD1 for D (5 bases). The sample comprised peripheral blood. The sequence was collected from a man in his forties or fifties with acute or convalescent COVID-19. CDR3: CASSDRATGELFF. CDR3 coding DNA: TGTGCCAGCAGCGACAGAGCGACCGGGGAGCTGTTTTTT.